The 26 T cell receptor beta chains below all came from one sample that was sequenced in a study of T-cell memory formation after mild COVID-19. A single record per CDR3 protein comes from TCRdb applying MiXCR to the 5' RACE reads. The repertoire has fewer than 700,000 distinct CDR3 sequences, about 20% of them found once; the top ten carry approximately 8.4%. The source material was PBMCs or a T cell subset sorted from them (not recorded which). Source of these receptors: an adult woman who had mild COVID-19 (a few samples of this study predate the infection). Cell type and time point are not known.

This sequence joins TRBV7-2 and TRBJ1-2, with 9 bases fitting TRBD1. The V and J ends lost 2 bases and 3 bases, in that order; junction bases with no gene match: 7. The CDR3 totals 16 residues. CDR1 is SGHTA, CDR2 FQGNSA, per germline. The CDR3 nucleotides are TGTGCCAGCAGCTTAACCGCGACAGGGGGTGACTATGGCTACACCTTC. Its translation is CASSLTATGGDYGYTF.

There are a few counts of this clonotype. The chain is built from TRBV29-1 and TRBJ2-6, with D perhaps matching TRBD1 (6 bases). CDR3 length equals 17 residues. Germline CDR1 reads SQVTM; CDR2 reads ANQGSEA. V shed 8 bases and J shed 4 bases, with 24 bases lying between them. The DNA for the CDR3 is TGCAGCCCCTCTGCCGGACAGACCCTCCCCGGGGCCAACGTCCTGACTTTC. Its translation: CSPSAGQTLPGANVLTF.

The chain uses TRBV7-6 and TRBJ2-3, with D unclear. CDR3 length equals 15 residues. The ends were cut back, 2 bases at V and 2 bases at J, with 11 bases in the middle. In germline, CDR1 is SGHVS, CDR2 FNYEAQ. The CDR3: CASSLNSFTTDTQYF. The CDR3 coding sequence is TGTGCCAGCAGCTTAAACAGCTTTACCACAGATACGCAGTATTTT. The full variable domain, with the rest looked up from reference TRBV7-6 and TRBJ2-3, is GAGVSQSPRYKVTKRGQDVALRCDPISGHVSLYWYRQALGQGPEFLTYFNYEAQQDKSGLPNDRFSAERPEGSISTLTIQRTEQRDSAMYRCASSLNSFTTDTQYFGPGTRLTVL.

This clonotype was seen a few times. This chain links TRBV4-2 with TRBJ2-1, with TRBD2 matching 13 bases. CDR3 size: 16 residues. J was trimmed by 2 bases and V by 3 bases; bases with no gene match: 1. Germline V lookup: CDR1 LGHNA, CDR2 YNFKEQ. This CDR3 reads CASSQTSGGTYNEQFF. For the CDR3, the DNA is TGTGCCAGCAGCCAGACTAGCGGGGGGACCTACAATGAGCAGTTCTTC.

This clonotype has more than one count but fewer than ten. The J gene is TRBJ1-1, the V gene TRBV5-1, with D maybe TRBD1 (5 bases). This CDR3 comprises 15 residues. Per germline, CDR1 SGHRS and CDR2 YFSETQ. Between the trimmed V and J ends, which lost 2 bases and 5 bases, there was a span of 16 bases. The CDR3 DNA reads as TGCGCCAGCAGCTTCGGGTCAGGGACCACTACTGAAGCTTTCTTT. This translates into CASSFGSGTTTEAFF. Full variable domain (missing parts from reference TRBV5-1 and TRBJ1-1): KAGVTQTPRYLIKTRGQQVTLSCSPISGHRSVSWYQQTPGQGLQFLFEYFSETQRNKGNFPGRFSGRQFSNSRSEMNVSTLELGDSALYLCASSFGSGTTTEAFFGQGTRLTVV.

This clonotype turned up a few times. This chain links TRBV12-3 or TRBV12-4 with TRBJ1-5; D gene uncertain. V was pared by 3 bases and J by 3 bases, with 18 bases between. CDR3 length equals 17 residues. CDR3 region: CASSFRRTQSSNQPQHF. The CDR3 nucleotides are TGTGCCAGCAGTTTTCGCAGGACCCAGAGCTCCAATCAGCCCCAGCATTTT.

V is TRBV11-2 and J is TRBJ2-7; TRBD1 agrees at 10 bases. Germline-derived CDR1 and CDR2 are SGHAT and FQNNGV. V lost 5 bases, J lost 6 bases, and 7 bases stayed unmatched. This CDR3 spans 14 amino acids. The CDR3 loop reads CASSKTGGSGEQYF. The DNA for the CDR3 is TGTGCCAGCAGCAAGACAGGGGGCTCCGGCGAGCAGTACTTC.

This clonotype occurred a few times. The chain recombines TRBV20-1 with TRBJ2-4, with D hard to call. Trimming removed 3 bases from V and 4 bases from J, with 7 bases in between. Germline V gene lookup returns CDR1 DFQATT and CDR2 SNEGSKA (reference sequence). The CDR3 sequence is 12 residues long. The CDR3 reads CSASTEKNIQYF. The DNA for the CDR3 is TGCAGTGCTAGTACCGAAAAAAACATTCAGTACTTC.

The rearrangement joins TRBV7-2 to TRBJ2-1; 7 bases align to TRBD2. Germline CDR1 is SGHTA and CDR2 is FQGNSA. This CDR3 has 17 residues. The V and J ends lost 1 base and 8 bases, in that order; junction bases with no gene match: 14. CDR3 sequence (DNA): TGTGCCAGCAGCTTAGATATTGGCGGGAGTCTTACATATGAGCAGTTCTTC. Protein: CASSLDIGGSLTYEQFF.

The rearrangement uses TRBV20-1 and TRBJ2-5, with 7 bases aligning to TRBD1. Per germline, CDR1 DFQATT and CDR2 SNEGSKA (reference sequence). V gave up 4 bases and J gave up 2 bases; unmatched junction bases: 4. The length of the CDR3 is 13 residues. The CDR3 DNA reads TGCAGTGCTACCCGACAGGGACAAGAGACCCAGTACTTC. Its translation is CSATRQGQETQYF.

This clonotype came up a few times. This chain uses TRBV20-1 with TRBJ1-1; D is unresolved. V lost 3 bases and J 3 bases, leaving 11 bases between the germline ends. Germline CDR1 is DFQATT and CDR2 is SNEGSKA (reference sequence). The CDR3 totals 13 residues. In nucleotides, the CDR3 is TGCAGTGCTAGGGACCCCACGGACACTGAAGCTTTCTTT. It specifies CSARDPTDTEAFF.

The genes are TRBV12-3 or TRBV12-4 and TRBJ1-1; no clear D. V dropped 1 base and J dropped 11 bases, with 11 bases sitting between them. This CDR3 is built from 12 residues. CDR3 region: CASSLDRLVAFF. CDR3 DNA sequence: TGTGCCAGCAGTTTAGACCGCCTGGTGGCTTTCTTT.

Only a few counts were recorded for this clonotype. The chain couples TRBV29-1 to TRBJ1-1, with TRBD1 matching over 10 bases. The V gene end was trimmed by 2 bases and the J gene end by 4 bases; junction bases not matched to a gene: 4. Germline V gives CDR1 SQVTM, CDR2 ANQGSEA. This CDR3 comprises 14 residues. The CDR3 coding sequence is TGCAGCGTTGAATCAGGGACAGGGGTCACTGAAGCTTTCTTT. It codes for CSVESGTGVTEAFF.

In this sample, this clonotype turned up a few times. The chain employs TRBV5-6 and TRBJ1-5; no clear D. CDR3 length: 15 residues. Between the trimmed V and J ends, which lost 0 bases and 0 bases, there was a span of 7 bases. CDR1 SGHDT and CDR2 YYEEEE come from the germline V gene. CDR3 loop: CASSLEAYSNQPQHF. In nucleotides, the CDR3 is TGTGCCAGCAGCTTGGAGGCCTATAGCAATCAGCCCCAGCATTTT.

This chain connects TRBV5-1 to TRBJ2-5; no firm D call. V was shortened by 0 bases and J by 4 bases, with 7 bases between the two germline ends. This CDR3 region has 13 residues. The germline V gene encodes CDR1 SGHRS and CDR2 YFSETQ. The CDR3 is CASSLEALETQYF. The CDR3 nucleotides are TGCGCCAGCAGCTTGGAGGCCCTAGAGACCCAGTACTTC.

This clonotype showed up just a few times. The chain recombines TRBV6-1 with TRBJ1-5, with D maybe TRBD1 (5 bases). The germline gives CDR1 MNHNS, CDR2 SASEGT. This CDR3 comprises 17 residues. With 2 bases removed from V and 6 bases from J, the gap between germline ends came to 20 bases. CDR3: CASSEWDRSRVGQPQHF. The CDR3 region has the DNA TGTGCCAGCAGTGAATGGGACCGATCGAGGGTTGGTCAGCCCCAGCATTTT.

This clonotype came up a few times. This sequence joins TRBV11-2 and TRBJ1-2; the D gene is possibly TRBD1 (6 bases). V lost 4 bases and J lost 4, with 16 bases in between. This CDR3 is built from 15 residues. CDR1 is SGHAT and CDR2 is FQNNGV in the germline V gene. This chain's CDR3 is CASSSHRVGGYGYTF. DNA of the CDR3: TGTGCCAGCAGCTCCCACAGGGTGGGTGGCTATGGCTACACCTTC.

The J gene is TRBJ1-5, the V gene TRBV6-1, with a weak D call TRBD1 (6 bases). Trimming removed 4 bases at V and 3 bases at J, with 10 bases between. Germline values: CDR1 MNHNS, CDR2 SASEGT. The CDR3 runs to 14 residues. The DNA of the CDR3 is TGTGCCAGCAGTGTGGGGACACTCAATCAGCCCCAGCATTTT. It codes for CASSVGTLNQPQHF.

V gene TRBV5-6 combines with J gene TRBJ2-7; D gene ambiguous. This CDR3 spans 12 amino acids. V lost 0 bases, J lost 11 bases, and 12 bases lay in between. Per germline, CDR1 SGHDT and CDR2 YYEEEE. CDR3 loop: CASSLGLGQEYF. CDR3 coding DNA: TGTGCCAGCAGCTTGGGATTAGGTCAAGAGTACTTC.

The chain couples TRBV27 to TRBJ2-3, with D possibly TRBD2 on 6 matching bases. V was cut by 5 bases and J by 3 bases, with 18 bases left in between. Germline V lookup: CDR1 MNHEY, CDR2 SMNVEV (reference sequence). CDR3 size: 16 residues. In nucleotides, the CDR3 is TGTGCCAGCAGTCTATTTCCCAGGGAGGTGACAGATACGCAGTATTTT. Its translation: CASSLFPREVTDTQYF.

The J gene is TRBJ1-5, the V gene TRBV12-3 or TRBV12-4, with D unclear. CDR3 length: 13 residues. The ends were cut back, 5 bases at V and 2 bases at J, with 7 bases in the middle. CDR3 residues: CASSQPGNQPQHF. The CDR3 DNA reads as TGTGCCAGCAGTCAACCGGGCAATCAGCCCCAGCATTTT.

This clonotype was picked up a small number of times. The rearrangement links TRBV4-3 to TRBJ1-4, with 7 positions matching TRBD1. After removal of 4 bases from V and 5 bases from J, the junction contained 1 base not matched to a gene. Germline V gene lookup returns CDR1 LGHNA and CDR2 YSLEER. This CDR3 is built from 13 residues. Here the CDR3 DNA reads TGCGCCAGCAGCCGGGACAGAAATGAAAAACTGTTTTTT. Protein: CASSRDRNEKLFF.

The chain joins TRBV15 to TRBJ2-7; D gene uncertain. The CDR3 has 15 amino acids. Trimming took 0 bases from V and 2 from J, leaving 11 bases between them. Germline V gene data show CDR1 as LNHNV and CDR2 as YYDKDF (reference sequence). The CDR3 here is CATSREAVRAYEQYF. CDR3 nucleotides: TGTGCCACCAGCAGAGAGGCCGTTAGAGCCTACGAGCAGTACTTC.

The rearrangement links TRBV14 to TRBJ2-1; TRBD1 aligns across 7 bases. The germline CDR1 and CDR2 sequences are SGHDN and FVKESK. The CDR3 consists of 17 residues. Germline trimming cut 2 bases from V and 7 bases from J; bases unmatched to any gene: 14. The CDR3 region is CASSQRTGFEIRNEQFF. DNA of the CDR3: TGTGCCAGCAGCCAACGGACAGGTTTCGAGATAAGGAATGAGCAGTTCTTC.

This clonotype has more than one count but fewer than ten. The chain carries TRBV20-1 and TRBJ1-2; a weak D match, TRBD1 (5 bases). V gave up 6 bases and J gave up 4 bases, with 15 bases separating them. CDR3 size: 13 residues. Germline V gene lookup returns CDR1 DFQATT and CDR2 SNEGSKA (reference sequence). For the CDR3, the DNA is TGCAGTGCCCGGGACGGCGGCCGCTATGGCTACACCTTC. It is translated as CSARDGGRYGYTF.

The chain couples TRBV7-3 to TRBJ2-1, with D possibly being TRBD1 (6 bases). Germline V gene data show CDR1 as SGHTA and CDR2 as FQGTGA. CDR3 size: 15 residues. V lost 5 bases, J lost 5 bases, and 16 bases lay in between. The CDR3 DNA is TGTGCCAGCAGCCCCTATGAGACAGGTGACAATGAGCAGTTCTTC. This gives the protein CASSPYETGDNEQFF.